The T cell receptor beta chain under discussion was sequenced for a study of blood T cell repertoires in COVID-19. This CDR3 is 14 amino acids long. The germline gives CDR1 MNHEY, CDR2 SMNVEV (reference sequence). V dropped 6 bases and J dropped 3; count of bases not matched to a gene: 8. Profiling relied on immunoSEQ multiplex PCR, and the TCRdb table lists in-frame clones only, not all of them. Of roughly 200,000 clones in the sample, about 82% were seen once. J is TRBJ2-7 and V is TRBV27, with TRBD1 matching 7 bases. The sequence was obtained from a man aged 40-49 years with acute COVID-19. The material sequenced was PBMCs or T cells enriched from blood (not recorded which). The CDR3 loop is CASRQRDSDYEQYF. CDR3 sequence (DNA): TGTGCCAGCAGACAACGGGACAGCGACTACGAGCAGTACTTC.